The text below deals with one T cell receptor (beta chain). Original processing methods: Quantification of nucleated cells was approximated via reference gene primer amplification. Sequenced by immunoSEQ multiplex PCR; TCRdb stores in-frame clones only, minus some. V, J and clone size reflect that table, while D and trimming were determined from the DNA. Found here are almost 200,000 clones, roughly nine tenths of them singletons; the top ten hold 0.65% to 0.95%. The data stem from a study of blood T cell repertoires in COVID-19. Study at large: The United States, Italy and Spain supplied acute and convalescent COVID-19 samples. PBMCs, B-cell-depleted T cells, or T cells were the source of the cDNA or gDNA that made up the material.

The origin of this receptor is a woman between 65 and 79 years old with acute or convalescent COVID-19. Material: peripheral blood.

CDR3 sequence (DNA): TGCGCCAGCAGCTTTCTAGGCTACTATGGCTACACCTTC. It is translated as CASSFLGYYGYTF. The gene calls are TRBV5-1 and TRBJ1-2; D remains ambiguous. The CDR3 loop spans 13 amino acids. The V and J ends lost 2 bases and 3 bases respectively, with 8 bases between them. Germline loops: CDR1 SGHRS, CDR2 YFSETQ.